A selection of T cell receptor beta chains follows, all from one sample in a study of shared clonotypes between healthy human individuals. Measured with immunoSEQ multiplex PCR; TCRdb has only the in-frame clones, and not every one. The sample lists about 1.5 million clones; about 98% were seen once. The sample comprised naive CD4+ T cells sorted from blood. Receptors originate from a man aged 25 to 40 in good health. Both conserved end residues are part of each CDR3. A D gene is named only where the DNA matches it firmly. Clone size is stated in some rows and not others, as once, few, many or a class when expanded.

D	length	size	J	V	DNA	CDR3
TRBD2	16	-	TRBJ2-2	TRBV7-2	TGTGCCAGCAGCCGCCCGGGACTAGCTCAGACCGGGGAGCTGTTTTTT	CASSRPGLAQTGELFF
-	14	once	TRBJ2-2	TRBV28	TGTGCCAGCATCGGAGCTGGTGACACCGGGGAGCTGTTTTTT	CASIGAGDTGELFF
-	13	-	TRBJ1-1	TRBV29-1	TGCAGCGTTGGGAGAACAGTTCGGACTGAAGCTTTCTTT	CSVGRTVRTEAFF
-	15	-	TRBJ2-1	TRBV7-7	TGTGCCAGCAGCTTGAGAGGGAGTAATAAAGCCGAGCAGTTCTTC	CASSLRGSNKAEQFF
-	11	-	TRBJ2-7	TRBV6-1	TGTGCCAGCACTAGCGCCTACGAGCAGTACTTC	CASTSAYEQYF
-	14	-	TRBJ2-5	TRBV10-3	TGTGCCACAAAAAAAGTGGGGAGCCAAGAGACCCAGTACTTC	CATKKVGSQETQYF
-	13	-	TRBJ2-3	TRBV5-1	TGCGCCAGCAGCCAGAGGCCCACAGATACGCAGTATTTT	CASSQRPTDTQYF
-	14	once	TRBJ1-6	TRBV5-1	TGCGCCAGCAGCACCGGGACGGGTAATTCACCCCTCCACTTT	CASSTGTGNSPLHF
-	14	once	TRBJ2-7	TRBV11-2	TGTGCCAGCAGCTTAGGGGACCGAGGCTACGAGCAGTACTTC	CASSLGDRGYEQYF
TRBD2	14	once	TRBJ2-2	TRBV6-1	TGTGCCAGCAAACAGCGGGAGATGTCCGGGGAGCTGTTTTTT	CASKQREMSGELFF
-	13	-	TRBJ2-5	TRBV5-1	TGCGCCAGCAGCTTCGGGGGAGGAGAGACCCAGTACTTC	CASSFGGGETQYF
TRBD2	16	once	TRBJ2-7	TRBV5-1	TGCGCCAGCAGCTGGGGGCTAGCGGGAGGGCCCCACGAGCAGTACTTC	CASSWGLAGGPHEQYF
TRBD2	17	-	TRBJ2-3	TRBV5-1	TGCGCCAGCCACATCTTAGCACTAGCGGGAGTTCCGGATACGCAGTATTTT	CASHILALAGVPDTQYF
-	17	-	TRBJ1-1	TRBV27	TGTGCCAGCAGTTTGGGCCCCCTTGGCAGGGAGAACACTGAAGCTTTCTTT	CASSLGPLGRENTEAFF
-	18	-	TRBJ1-4	TRBV19	TGTGCCAGTAGAAGCGACGGGACCTCTTTCGCAACTAATGAAAAACTGTTTTTT	CASRSDGTSFATNEKLFF